This TCR beta chain comes out of a study of OX40 agonist ivuxolimab in advanced cancers. Study background: Patients were roughly 83% male with ages roughly 20 to 85, mean approximately 58.

This clone has only one observation. What it recognizes is unknown. The ends lost 5 bases at V and 0 bases at J; junction bases unmatched: 9. The CDR3 contains 17 residues. Germline CDR1 reads SGHVS; CDR2 reads FNYEAQ. Findings and caveats of the study: CD8+ T cells were the subset that, on average, had more expanded clones than CD4+.

Assay: immunoSEQ multiplex PCR; the TCRdb copy retains only in-frame clones and omits some. This table has 77,000 or so clones, roughly 80% appearing once. Excluded were patients having autoimmune disease history or systemic immunosuppression. The rearrangement links TRBV7-6 to TRBJ1-5, with 8 bases lining up with TRBD1. The receptor was isolated from an adult with an advanced solid tumor such as melanoma, head and neck, liver or kidney cancer. This sample comprised CD4+ or CD8+ T cells sorted from blood, obtained in a trial of the OX40 agonist ivuxolimab. The CDR3 coding sequence is TGTGCCAGCAGCACAGGGGGGCAGAGTACTAGCAATCAGCCCCAGCATTTT. It codes for CASSTGGQSTSNQPQHF.